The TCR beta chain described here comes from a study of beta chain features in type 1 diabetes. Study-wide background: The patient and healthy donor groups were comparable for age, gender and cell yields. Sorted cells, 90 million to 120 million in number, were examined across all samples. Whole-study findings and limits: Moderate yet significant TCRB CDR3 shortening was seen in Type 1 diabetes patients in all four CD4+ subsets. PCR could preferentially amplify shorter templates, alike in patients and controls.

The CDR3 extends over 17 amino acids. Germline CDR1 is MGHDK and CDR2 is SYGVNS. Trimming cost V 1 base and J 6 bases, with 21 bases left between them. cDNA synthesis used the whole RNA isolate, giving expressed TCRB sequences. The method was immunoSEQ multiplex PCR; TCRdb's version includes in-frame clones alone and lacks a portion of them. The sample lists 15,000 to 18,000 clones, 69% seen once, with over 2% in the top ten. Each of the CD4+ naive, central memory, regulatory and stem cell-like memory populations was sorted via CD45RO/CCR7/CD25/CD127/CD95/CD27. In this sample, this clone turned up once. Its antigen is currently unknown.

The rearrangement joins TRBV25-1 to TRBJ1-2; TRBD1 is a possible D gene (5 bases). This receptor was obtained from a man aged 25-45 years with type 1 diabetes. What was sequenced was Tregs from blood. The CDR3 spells CASSELRVDGRGNGYTF. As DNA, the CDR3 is TGTGCCAGCAGTGAATTAAGGGTGGACGGCCGGGGGAATGGCTACACCTTC.